This is a list of T cell receptor beta chains from one sample in a study of blood T cell repertoires in COVID-19. Clones were sequenced by immunoSEQ multiplex PCR, and TCRdb holds only the in-frame ones, with some missing. The table has over 60,000 clones, approximately 90% seen once. The sequenced material came from peripheral blood. The source of these receptors is a woman at least 80 years old with active COVID-19. Both conserved end residues are part of each CDR3. The order of the fields is V gene, J gene, D gene, clone size, CDR3 protein, CDR3 DNA. A D gene is named only where the DNA matches it firmly. Where a row states a size, it is once, few, many or the class of an expanded clone; other rows omit it.

V gene: TRBV15; J gene: TRBJ2-3; D gene: NA; clone size: NA; CDR3 protein: CATSPRGAIPTDTQYF; CDR3 DNA: TGTGCCACCAGCCCTCGGGGGGCCATACCCACAGATACGCAGTATTTT
V gene: TRBV10-3; J gene: TRBJ2-1; D gene: NA; clone size: NA; CDR3 protein: CAISESDRNTYNEQFF; CDR3 DNA: TGTGCCATCAGTGAATCCGACAGGAATACCTACAATGAGCAGTTCTTC
V gene: TRBV7-2; J gene: TRBJ1-1; D gene: NA; clone size: once; CDR3 protein: CASSLVRGGGEAFF; CDR3 DNA: TGTGCCAGCAGCTTGGTGCGAGGGGGGGGTGAAGCTTTCTTT
V gene: TRBV5-6; J gene: TRBJ2-7; D gene: TRBD2; clone size: NA; CDR3 protein: CASSLAGASSYEQYF; CDR3 DNA: TGTGCCAGCAGCTTAGCGGGAGCCAGCTCCTACGAGCAGTACTTC
V gene: TRBV7-2; J gene: TRBJ1-2; D gene: TRBD1; clone size: NA; CDR3 protein: CASSSGQGVGGYTF; CDR3 DNA: TGTGCCAGCAGCTCGGGACAGGGGGTAGGTGGCTACACCTTC
V gene: TRBV11-2; J gene: TRBJ2-2; D gene: NA; clone size: NA; CDR3 protein: CASTLRAGPNTGELFF; CDR3 DNA: TGTGCCAGCACCCTGAGGGCGGGACCGAACACCGGGGAGCTGTTTTTT
V gene: TRBV7-9; J gene: TRBJ1-5; D gene: NA; clone size: NA; CDR3 protein: CASSQGGESWGNQPQHF; CDR3 DNA: TGTGCCAGCAGCCAAGGTGGGGAGAGTTGGGGCAATCAGCCCCAGCATTTT
V gene: TRBV4-3; J gene: TRBJ2-7; D gene: TRBD2; clone size: NA; CDR3 protein: CASSQAGGTTYEQYF; CDR3 DNA: TGCGCCAGCAGCCAAGCGGGAGGAACAACTTACGAGCAGTACTTC
V gene: TRBV28; J gene: TRBJ1-1; D gene: NA; clone size: few; CDR3 protein: CASSSRQKNTEAFF; CDR3 DNA: TGTGCCAGCAGTTCCAGACAGAAGAACACTGAAGCTTTCTTT
V gene: TRBV24-1; J gene: TRBJ2-3; D gene: NA; clone size: few; CDR3 protein: CATSDLRDNTDTQYF; CDR3 DNA: TGTGCCACCAGTGATTTAAGGGACAACACAGATACGCAGTATTTT
V gene: TRBV3-1/TRBV3-2; J gene: TRBJ1-2; D gene: NA; clone size: NA; CDR3 protein: CASSHAGAEGYTF; CDR3 DNA: TGTGCCAGCAGCCATGCTGGGGCGGAGGGCTACACCTTC
V gene: TRBV15; J gene: TRBJ2-7; D gene: NA; clone size: few; CDR3 protein: CATSRGGQSYEQYF; CDR3 DNA: TGTGCCACCAGCAGAGGGGGGCAATCCTACGAGCAGTACTTC
V gene: TRBV19; J gene: TRBJ2-7; D gene: NA; clone size: NA; CDR3 protein: CASSRSQTDSYEQYF; CDR3 DNA: TGTGCCAGTAGCCGAAGTCAGACAGACTCCTACGAGCAGTACTTC
V gene: TRBV29-1; J gene: TRBJ2-7; D gene: NA; clone size: NA; CDR3 protein: CSVEALDSYEQYF; CDR3 DNA: TGCAGCGTTGAGGCCCTCGACTCCTACGAGCAGTACTTC
V gene: TRBV5-6; J gene: TRBJ2-7; D gene: NA; clone size: NA; CDR3 protein: CASSSSGIGEQYF; CDR3 DNA: TGTGCCAGCAGCTCTTCAGGAATAGGCGAGCAGTACTTC
V gene: TRBV6-6; J gene: TRBJ1-5; D gene: TRBD1; clone size: few; CDR3 protein: CASSQGTGNQPQHF; CDR3 DNA: TGTGCCAGCAGCCAAGGGACAGGGAATCAGCCCCAGCATTTT
V gene: TRBV7-9; J gene: TRBJ1-2; D gene: NA; clone size: NA; CDR3 protein: CASSLLAGEVYGYTF; CDR3 DNA: TGTGCCAGCAGCTTATTGGCGGGGGAGGTCTATGGCTACACCTTC
V gene: TRBV24-1; J gene: TRBJ2-3; D gene: NA; clone size: NA; CDR3 protein: CATSDSLDTQYF; CDR3 DNA: TGTGCCACCAGTGATTCCCTGGATACGCAGTATTTT